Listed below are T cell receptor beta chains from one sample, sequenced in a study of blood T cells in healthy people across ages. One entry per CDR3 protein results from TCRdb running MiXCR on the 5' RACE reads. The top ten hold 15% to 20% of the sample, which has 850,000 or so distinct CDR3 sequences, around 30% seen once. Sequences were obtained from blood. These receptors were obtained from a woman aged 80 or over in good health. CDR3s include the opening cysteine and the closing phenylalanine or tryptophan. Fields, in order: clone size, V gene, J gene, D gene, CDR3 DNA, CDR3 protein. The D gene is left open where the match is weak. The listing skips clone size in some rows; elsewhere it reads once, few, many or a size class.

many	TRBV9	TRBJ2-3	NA	TGTGCCAGCAGCGTAGGAGGGACAAGAAGCACAGATACGCAGTATTTT	CASSVGGTRSTDTQYF
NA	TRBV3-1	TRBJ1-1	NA	TGTGCCAGCATGGGGGGGGTGTGGAACACTGAAGCTTTCTTT	CASMGGVWNTEAFF
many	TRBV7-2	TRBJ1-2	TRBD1	TGTGCCAGCAGCTTGACAGGGGGCGGATTAGGTGGCTACACCTTC	CASSLTGGGLGGYTF
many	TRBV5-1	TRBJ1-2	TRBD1	TGCGCCAGCAGCTTGAGCGGGACAGGGGTCCCCCCCTACTATGGCTACACCTTC	CASSLSGTGVPPYYGYTF
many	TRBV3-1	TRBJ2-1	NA	TGTGCCAGCAGCCTTCGCGCAGGGAGGTTTACAAATGAGCAGTTCTTC	CASSLRAGRFTNEQFF
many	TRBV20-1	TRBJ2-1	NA	TGCAGTGCTAGAGATCTGGGTCGGTGGTTCTTC	CSARDLGRWFF
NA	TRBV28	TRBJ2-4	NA	TGTGCCAGCAGTCACCCCCGCGGTTACGGGCAGTACTTC	CASSHPRGYGQYF
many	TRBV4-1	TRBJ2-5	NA	TGCGCCAGCAGCCAATTAAGGGAGACCCAGTACTTC	CASSQLRETQYF
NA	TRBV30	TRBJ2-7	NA	TGTGCCTGGAGTGTAAGTACGTGGAGCGTTCCGTACTTC	CAWSVSTWSVPYF
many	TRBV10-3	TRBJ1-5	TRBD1	TGTGCCATCAGTGAGTCGGGGGGACAGGGAAGCAATCAGCCCCAGCATTTT	CAISESGGQGSNQPQHF
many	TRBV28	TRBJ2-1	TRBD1	TGTGCCAGCAGTTTACGGACAGGGGGCTATGAGCAGTTCTTC	CASSLRTGGYEQFF
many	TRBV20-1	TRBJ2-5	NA	TGCAGTGCTAATAACGGGGGTTCTGAGACCCAGTACTTC	CSANNGGSETQYF
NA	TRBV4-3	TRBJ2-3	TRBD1	TGCGCCAGCAGCCAACTAGTGGGACAGGGTTCGATGGATGCGCAGTATTTT	CASSQLVGQGSMDAQYF
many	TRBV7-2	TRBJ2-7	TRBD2	TGTGCCAGCAGCTCAAGCGGGGGGGTAGGCGAGCAGTACTTC	CASSSSGGVGEQYF
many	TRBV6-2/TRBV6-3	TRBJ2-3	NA	TGTGCCAGCAAGGATCTTCCAGGTAGCACAGATACGCAGTATTTT	CASKDLPGSTDTQYF
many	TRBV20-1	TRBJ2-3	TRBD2	TGCAGTGCTGAGCCGGGACTAGCGGGTCATACGCAGTATTTT	CSAEPGLAGHTQYF
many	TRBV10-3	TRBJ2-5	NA	TGTGCCATCAGTGAGTCATCAGGACGGGAGACCCAGTACTTC	CAISESSGRETQYF
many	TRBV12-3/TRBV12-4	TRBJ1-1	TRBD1	TGTGCCAGCAGTCCGACTACAGGGGGTGGGAACACTGAAGCTTTCTTT	CASSPTTGGGNTEAFF
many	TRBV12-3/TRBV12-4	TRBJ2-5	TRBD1	TGTGCCAGCAGTTTGTTACAGGGGTCAGAGACCCAGTACTTC	CASSLLQGSETQYF
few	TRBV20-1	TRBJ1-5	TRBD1	TGCAGTGCTAGAGATATGACAGGGGGCGCATACAATCAGCCCCAGCATTTT	CSARDMTGGAYNQPQHF
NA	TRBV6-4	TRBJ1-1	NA	TGTGCCAGCAGGGACAGCCCGTACACTGAAGCTTTCTTT	CASRDSPYTEAFF
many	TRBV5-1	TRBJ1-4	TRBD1	TGCGCCAGCAGCTATGGAGGGGGCGAAAAACTGTTTTTT	CASSYGGGEKLFF
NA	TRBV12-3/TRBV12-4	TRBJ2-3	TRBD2	TGTGCCAGCAGTCTATCGGGACTAGCGGGGGTGACAGATGCGCAGTATTTT	CASSLSGLAGVTDAQYF
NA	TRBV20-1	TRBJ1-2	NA	TGCAGTGCTACAGGGAACCTATATGGCTACACCTTC	CSATGNLYGYTF